This T cell receptor (beta chain) appears in the sequencing data of a study of blood T cells in healthy people across ages. CDR1 is MNHEY and CDR2 is SMNVEV in the germline V gene (reference sequence). CDR3 length: 15 amino acids. V lost 5 bases, J lost 8 bases, and 8 bases stayed unmatched. This clonotype was seen a handful of times. A second PCR, run for about 7 to 11 cycles, used a sample-barcoded 5' primer plus a J-beta primer mix. TCRdb re-derived calls from the 5' RACE reads in MiXCR, one entry per CDR3 protein. Of roughly 680,000 distinct CDR3 sequences listed, about 51% are singletons. This chain links TRBV27 with TRBJ2-1; the match to TRBD1 covers 11 bases. This TCR was sampled from an elderly woman in good health. The sequencing input was blood. The CDR3 loop reads CASSRPRDRGDEQFF. CDR3 DNA: TGTGCCAGCAGTCGGCCCAGGGACAGGGGGGATGAGCAGTTCTTC.